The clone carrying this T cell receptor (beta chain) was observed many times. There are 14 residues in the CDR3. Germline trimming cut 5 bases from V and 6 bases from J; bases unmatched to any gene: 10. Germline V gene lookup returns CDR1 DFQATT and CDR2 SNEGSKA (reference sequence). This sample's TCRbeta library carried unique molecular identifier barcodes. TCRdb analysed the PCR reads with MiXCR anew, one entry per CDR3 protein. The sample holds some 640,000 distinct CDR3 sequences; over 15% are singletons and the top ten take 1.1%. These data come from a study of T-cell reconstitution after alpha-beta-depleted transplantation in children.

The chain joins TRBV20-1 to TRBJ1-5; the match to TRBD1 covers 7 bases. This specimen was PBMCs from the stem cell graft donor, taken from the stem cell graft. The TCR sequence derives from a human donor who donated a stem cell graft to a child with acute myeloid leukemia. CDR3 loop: CSAEGQGVGQPQHF. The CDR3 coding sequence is TGCAGTGCTGAGGGCCAGGGGGTAGGTCAGCCCCAGCATTTT.